The clone carrying this TCR beta chain was seen ten or more times. Researchers defined stable Graves' hyperthyroidism as no ophthalmopathy progression within 18 months. These data are taken from a study of T cells in Graves' hyperthyroidism and ophthalmopathy. TCR beta CDR3 sequences were amplified from RNA transcripts. The HTBI primer set served for first-round RT-PCR of the TCR CDR3. Via MiXCR, TCRdb re-called the multiplex PCR reads, giving one row per CDR3 protein. Counted here are 700,000 to 950,000 distinct CDR3 sequences, roughly 32% occurring once; the ten biggest clones make up 31%. V was pared by 3 bases and J by 3 bases, with 15 bases between. CDR1 and CDR2 from the germline V gene are DFQATT and SNEGSKA (reference sequence). This CDR3 contains 15 residues.

This TCR was sampled from a woman aged 40 to 50 with Graves' hyperthyroidism. The gene calls are TRBV20-1 and TRBJ1-3; D unresolved. The sample taken for sequencing was blood. In DNA, the CDR3 is TGCAGTGCTAGCGACCCTAGGGAGGTTGGAAACACCATATATTTT. Translating it yields CSASDPREVGNTIYF.